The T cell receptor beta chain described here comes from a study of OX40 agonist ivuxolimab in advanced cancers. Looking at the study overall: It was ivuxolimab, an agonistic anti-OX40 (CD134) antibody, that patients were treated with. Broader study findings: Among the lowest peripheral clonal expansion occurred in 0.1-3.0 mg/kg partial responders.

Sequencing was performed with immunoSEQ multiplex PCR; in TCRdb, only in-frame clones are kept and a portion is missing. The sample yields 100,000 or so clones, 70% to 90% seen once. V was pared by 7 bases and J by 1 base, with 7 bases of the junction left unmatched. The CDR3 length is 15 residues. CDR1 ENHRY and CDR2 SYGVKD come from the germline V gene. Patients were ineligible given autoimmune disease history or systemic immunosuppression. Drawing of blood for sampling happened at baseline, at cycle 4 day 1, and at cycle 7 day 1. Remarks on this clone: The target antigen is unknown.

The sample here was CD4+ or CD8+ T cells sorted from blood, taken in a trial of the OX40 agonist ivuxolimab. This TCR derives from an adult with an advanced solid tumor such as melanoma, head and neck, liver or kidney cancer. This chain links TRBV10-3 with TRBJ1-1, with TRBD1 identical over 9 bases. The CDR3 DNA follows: TGTGCCATCACCCAAGGACAGGGGCCGAACACTGAAGCTTTCTTT. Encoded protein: CAITQGQGPNTEAFF.